The 27 T cell receptor beta chains presented below share a single source sample, sequenced in a study of blood T cell repertoires in COVID-19. Using immunoSEQ multiplex PCR, the repertoire was profiled, and TCRdb retains in-frame clones only, with some absent. The data show more than 75,000 clones, about 85% seen once. Sequenced sample: peripheral blood. These receptor sequences come from a woman aged 70-85 years with acute or convalescent COVID-19.

The J gene is TRBJ2-1, the V gene TRBV5-1; D gene unclear. This CDR3 spans 15 amino acids. The germline V gene has CDR1 SGHRS and CDR2 YFSETQ. Trimming left V 2 bases short and J 7 bases short, with 16 bases between. As DNA, the CDR3 is TGCGCCAGCAGCTTTGGAAGAAGAGTCGGGAATGAGCAGTTCTTC. It codes for CASSFGRRVGNEQFF.

The rearrangement uses TRBV25-1 and TRBJ2-3; 10 bases map to TRBD2. V lost 5 bases, J lost 10 bases, and 6 bases stayed unmatched. CDR3 length: 13 residues. From germline, CDR1 is MGHDK and CDR2 SYGVNS. In DNA form, the CDR3 reads TGTGCCAGCAGTTTACCGGGACTAGCGTCGCAGTATTTT. Translating it yields CASSLPGLASQYF.

The CDR3 reads CASSTIKSRNEQFF. The CDR3 DNA sequence: TGTGCCAGCAGCACAATCAAGAGCAGGAATGAGCAGTTCTTC. This chain connects TRBV7-6 to TRBJ2-1; D is undetermined. This CDR3 is 14 amino acids long. Germline-derived CDR1 and CDR2 are SGHVS and FNYEAQ. V was cut by 5 bases and J by 7 bases, with 15 bases left in between.

This clone has a single count. The V call is TRBV18, the J call TRBJ2-3, with D possibly matching TRBD2 (6 bases). CDR3 length: 13 amino acids. CDR1 is KGHSH, CDR2 LQKENI, per germline. Trimming cost V 6 bases and J 4 bases, with 11 bases left between them. The CDR3 DNA follows: TGTGCCAGCTCCCTTGGGGAGGCAGATACGCAGTATTTT. Translated, it gives CASSLGEADTQYF.

J is TRBJ1-1 and V is TRBV10-3; D perhaps matches TRBD1 (5 bases). This CDR3 has 13 residues. The germline V gene encodes CDR1 ENHRY and CDR2 SYGVKD. V lost 5 bases and J lost 1, with 8 bases in between. CDR3 sequence (DNA): TGTGCCATCAGTTTGACAGCGAACACTGAAGCTTTCTTT. As protein: CAISLTANTEAFF.

This clone showed up just once. This sequence joins TRBV7-9 and TRBJ1-2, with D perhaps matching TRBD1 (6 bases). The CDR3 covers 14 residues. Per germline, CDR1 SEHNR and CDR2 FQNEAQ (reference sequence). Trimming took off 1 base at V and 5 bases at J, with 11 bases between the two ends. The CDR3 reads CASSLVGARYGYTF. The CDR3 DNA sequence: TGTGCCAGCAGCTTAGTGGGGGCCCGGTATGGCTACACCTTC.

This chain joins TRBV27 and TRBJ1-5, with TRBD1 matching over 8 bases. Germline lookup yields CDR1 MNHEY and CDR2 SMNVEV (reference sequence). The ends lost 3 bases at V and 6 bases at J; junction bases unmatched: 4. The CDR3 contains 14 residues. For the CDR3, the DNA is TGTGCCAGCAGTTTGCAGGGGGCAAGTCAGCCCCAGCATTTT. This encodes CASSLQGASQPQHF.

The V call is TRBV2, the J call TRBJ2-5, with D possibly being TRBD2 (5 bases). Germline assignment: CDR1 SNHLY and CDR2 FYNNEI. V lost 6 bases and J 2 bases, leaving 13 bases between the germline ends. The CDR3 is made up of 14 amino acids. Here the CDR3 DNA reads TGTGCCAGCAGCAGGACTCCGAAGCAAGAGACCCAGTACTTC. Its translation: CASSRTPKQETQYF.

This sequence joins TRBV7-7 and TRBJ2-1; tentative D call: TRBD2 (5 bases). V was pared by 1 base and J by 6 bases, with 10 bases between. Germline V gene sequence: CDR1 SSHAT, CDR2 FNYEAQ (reference sequence). The length of the CDR3 is 14 residues. CDR3 residues: CASSLGLAGNEQFF. DNA of the CDR3: TGTGCCAGCAGCTTAGGGCTAGCAGGCAATGAGCAGTTCTTC.

This clone was detected only a few times. The chain has TRBV29-1 and TRBJ2-2; 8 positions match TRBD1. V lost 5 bases and J lost 4; bases outside the gene matches: 3. Germline values: CDR1 SQVTM, CDR2 ANQGSEA. CDR3 length: 13 residues. CDR3 amino acids: CSVNTGGTGELFF. CDR3 DNA: TGCAGCGTTAACACAGGGGGCACCGGGGAGCTGTTTTTT.

The table lists this clone with a few counts. The chain couples TRBV19 to TRBJ2-7; 7 positions agree with TRBD2. Germline-derived CDR1 and CDR2 are LNHDA and SQIVND (reference sequence). V was pared by 5 bases and J by 7 bases, with 8 bases of the junction left unmatched. There are 13 residues in the CDR3. The CDR3 DNA follows: TGTGCCAGTAGTTTTGGACTAGACGGGGAGCAGTACGTC. Translating it yields CASSFGLDGEQYV.

The rearrangement joins TRBV9 to TRBJ2-3; 11 bases are a match to TRBD2. The germline V gene has CDR1 SGDLS and CDR2 YYNGEE. This CDR3 has 19 amino acids. With 0 bases clipped from V and 4 bases from J, the junction kept 13 bases outside the gene matches. The CDR3 nucleotides are TGTGCCAGCAGCGTAGGCCTCCAATTAGCGGGAGGGCCTGCAGATACGCAGTATTTT. Amino acid sequence: CASSVGLQLAGGPADTQYF.

The chain has TRBV11-3 and TRBJ2-1; D call uncertain. Trimming took off 1 base at V and 0 bases at J, with 7 bases between the two ends. CDR3 length: 15 residues. Germline assignment: CDR1 SGHNT and CDR2 YENEEA. CDR3 nucleotide sequence: TGTGCCAGCAGCTTAGGCGGTGCCTCCTACAATGAGCAGTTCTTC. Translating gives CASSLGGASYNEQFF.

This sequence joins TRBV7-9 and TRBJ2-1; 9 nucleotides line up with TRBD2. J was trimmed by 9 bases and V by 6 bases; bases with no gene match: 9. CDR1 is SEHNR, CDR2 FQNEAQ, per germline (reference sequence). The CDR3 has 14 residues. The CDR3 region is CASSWTSEVGEQFF. The CDR3 bases are TGTGCCAGCAGTTGGACTAGCGAGGTCGGTGAGCAGTTCTTC.

This CDR3 reads CASKGTGVNYGYTF. As DNA, the CDR3 is TGTGCCAGTAAAGGGACAGGGGTTAACTATGGCTACACCTTC. The chain links TRBV19 to TRBJ1-2, with 10 bases matching TRBD1. The trim removed 7 bases at V and 1 base at J, leaving 3 bases unmatched. Germline V gene lookup returns CDR1 LNHDA and CDR2 SQIVND (reference sequence). The CDR3 is 14 residues long.

This rearrangement joins TRBV27 to TRBJ1-3; D is unresolved. The assigned J gene may be wrong: the sequence end matches TRBJ2-2 better. In germline, CDR1 is MNHEY, CDR2 SMNVEV (reference sequence). This CDR3 contains 15 residues. The CDR3 nucleotides read TGTGCCAGCAGTTTACGAGTGGCAGCCACCGGGGAGCTGTTTTTT. Translation gives CASSLRVAATGELFF.

In DNA form, the CDR3 reads TGTGCCAGCAGTGATGTTGTTCCAACCAGGGGAACTGGAAACACCATATATTTT. Residues: CASSDVVPTRGTGNTIYF. This chain joins TRBV6-1 and TRBJ1-3, with D perhaps TRBD1 (6 bases). Between the trimmed V and J ends, which lost 3 bases and 2 bases, there was a span of 20 bases. CDR1 and CDR2 from the germline V gene are MNHNS and SASEGT. This CDR3 comprises 18 residues.

This chain connects TRBV30 to TRBJ1-4; D is unresolved. CDR1 is GTSNPN and CDR2 is SVGIG in the germline V gene (reference sequence). The V gene lost 6 bases and the J gene lost 3 bases, with 11 bases spanning the gap. The CDR3 loop spans 13 amino acids. The CDR3, as DNA: TGTGCCTGCCTGTCCGGTTCTAATGAAAAACTGTTTTTT. Translated, it gives CACLSGSNEKLFF.

In its sample, this clone was seen a few times. The chain has TRBV19 and TRBJ1-5, with 8 nucleotides matching TRBD1. The germline V gene has CDR1 LNHDA and CDR2 SQIVND (reference sequence). The V segment lost 7 bases and the J segment 6 bases; nucleotides outside the gene matches: 11. The length of the CDR3 is 15 residues. CDR3 loop: CASTITHGTGQPQHF. The CDR3 region has the DNA TGTGCCAGTACCATCACCCACGGGACAGGTCAGCCCCAGCATTTT.

V usage is TRBV6-1 and J usage is TRBJ2-7, with TRBD2 matching 9 bases. Germline CDR1 and CDR2: MNHNS and SASEGT. J gave up 5 bases and V 1 base, and 6 bases lay outside the gene matches. The CDR3 sequence is 15 residues long. The CDR3 reads CASSEEAGGPDEQYV. CDR3 in DNA: TGTGCCAGCAGTGAAGAGGCGGGAGGGCCTGACGAGCAGTACGTC.

The chain is built from TRBV11-2 and TRBJ1-2, with D maybe TRBD1 (5 bases). Trimming took 5 bases from V and 4 from J, leaving 20 bases between them. This CDR3 contains 16 residues. CDR1 is SGHAT and CDR2 is FQNNGV in the germline V gene. CDR3 DNA: TGTGCCAGCAGCCCAAAGACAGCCGGATCCATCTATGGCTACACCTTC. Translating it yields CASSPKTAGSIYGYTF.

The chain carries TRBV6-6 and TRBJ2-6; TRBD1 matches 9 bases. The CDR3 covers 17 residues. V was pared by 5 bases and J by 1 base, with 6 bases of the junction left unmatched. Germline-derived CDR1 and CDR2 are MNHNY and SVGAGI (reference sequence). The CDR3 reads CASSPAGTGSGANVLTF. The CDR3 coding sequence is TGTGCCAGCAGTCCGGCCGGGACAGGGTCTGGGGCCAACGTCCTGACTTTC.

V gene TRBV19 combines with J gene TRBJ2-5; D possibly corresponds to TRBD2 (6 bases). Germline CDR1 LNHDA, CDR2 SQIVND (reference sequence). V was clipped by 3 bases and J by 5 bases, with 10 bases between them. The CDR3 has 13 residues. In DNA, the CDR3 is TGTGCCAGTAGTATCGCAGGGAGGGAGACCCAGTACTTC. Translated, it gives CASSIAGRETQYF.

This clone appeared once. This chain links TRBV6-1 with TRBJ1-2; D is uncertain. From germline, CDR1 is MNHNS and CDR2 SASEGT. V gave up 2 bases and J gave up 2 bases, with 6 bases separating them. CDR3 length: 13 residues. The CDR3: CASSETGNYGYTF. The CDR3 nucleotides are TGTGCCAGCAGTGAAACCGGGAACTATGGCTACACCTTC.

In DNA form, the CDR3 reads TGTGCCACCAGTGAACTTACAGGGAAAGGTTCCTATGGCTACACCTTC. This encodes CATSELTGKGSYGYTF. The chain couples TRBV24-1 to TRBJ1-2, with D perhaps TRBD1 (6 bases). The germline V gene has CDR1 KGHDR and CDR2 SFDVKD. Trimming cost V 4 bases and J 4 bases, with 18 bases left between them. The CDR3 is 16 residues long.

The chain joins TRBV9 to TRBJ2-3; unclear D gene. The CDR3 is 15 amino acids. The germline CDR1 and CDR2 sequences are SGDLS and YYNGEE. The V end was cut by 0 bases, the J end by 6 bases, with 14 bases between. This CDR3 is CASSVGAPPTDTQYF. The CDR3, as DNA: TGTGCCAGCAGCGTAGGGGCTCCCCCGACGGATACGCAGTATTTT. Full variable domain (outside the CDR3, taken from reference TRBV9 and TRBJ2-3): DSGVTQTPKHLITATGQRVTLRCSPRSGDLSVYWYQQSLDQGLQFLIQYYNGEERAKGNILERFSAQQFPDLHSELNLSSLELGDSALYFCASSVGAPPTDTQYFGPGTRLTVL.

The CDR3 here is CASSLIGQGAKDEQFF. The CDR3 DNA reads TGTGCCAGCAGTTTAATCGGACAGGGGGCCAAGGATGAGCAGTTCTTC. The chain uses TRBV28 and TRBJ2-1; TRBD1 matches at 11 bases. Germline-derived CDR1 and CDR2 are MDHEN and SYDVKM. J was trimmed by 8 bases and V by 2 bases; bases with no gene match: 8. This CDR3 contains 16 residues. The whole variable domain, remainder taken from reference TRBV28 and TRBJ2-1, is DVKVTQSSRYLVKRTGEKVFLECVQDMDHENMFWYRQDPGLGLRLIYFSYDVKMKEKGDIPEGYSVSREKKERFSLILESASTNQTSMYLCASSLIGQGAKDEQFFGPGTRLTVL.